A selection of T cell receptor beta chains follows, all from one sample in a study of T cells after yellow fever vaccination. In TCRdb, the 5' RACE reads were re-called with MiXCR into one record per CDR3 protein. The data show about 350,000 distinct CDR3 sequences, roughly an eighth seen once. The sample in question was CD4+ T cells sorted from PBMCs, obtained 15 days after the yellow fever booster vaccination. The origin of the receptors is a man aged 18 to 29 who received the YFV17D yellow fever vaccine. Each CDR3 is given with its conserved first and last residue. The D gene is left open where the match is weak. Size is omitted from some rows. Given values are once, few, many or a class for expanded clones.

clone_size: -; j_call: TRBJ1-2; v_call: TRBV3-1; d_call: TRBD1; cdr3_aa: CASSQTQTGGLGYTF; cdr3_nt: TGTGCCAGCAGCCAGACTCAGACAGGGGGATTGGGCTACACCTTC
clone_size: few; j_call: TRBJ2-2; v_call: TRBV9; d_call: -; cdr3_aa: CASSVVPSTQGGELFF; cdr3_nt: TGTGCCAGCAGCGTAGTTCCCTCCACTCAGGGCGGGGAGCTGTTTTTT
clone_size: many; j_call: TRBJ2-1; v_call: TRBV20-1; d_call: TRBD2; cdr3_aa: CSARDFIGGAHEQFF; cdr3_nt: TGCAGTGCTAGAGATTTTATCGGGGGGGCCCATGAGCAGTTCTTC
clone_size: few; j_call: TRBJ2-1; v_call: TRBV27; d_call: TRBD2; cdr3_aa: CASSVQREGGRFRNEQFF; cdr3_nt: TGTGCCAGCAGTGTCCAAAGGGAGGGAGGAAGGTTTAGGAATGAGCAGTTCTTC
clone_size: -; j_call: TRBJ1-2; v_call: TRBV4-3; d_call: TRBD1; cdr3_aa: CASSQADRAGANYGYTF; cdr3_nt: TGCGCCAGCAGCCAAGCGGACAGGGCGGGTGCTAACTATGGCTACACCTTC
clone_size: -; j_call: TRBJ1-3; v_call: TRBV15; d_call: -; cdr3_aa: CATSPRQPGISGNTIYF; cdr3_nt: TGTGCCACCAGCCCAAGACAACCGGGTATCTCTGGAAACACCATATATTTT
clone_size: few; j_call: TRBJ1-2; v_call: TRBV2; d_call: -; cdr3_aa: CASRGLRSAITGYTF; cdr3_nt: TGTGCCAGCAGAGGGTTACGTTCGGCGATCACGGGCTACACCTTC
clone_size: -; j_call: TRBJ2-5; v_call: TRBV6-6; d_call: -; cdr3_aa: CASSSEGGEETQYF; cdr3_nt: TGTGCCAGCAGTTCCGAGGGTGGTGAAGAGACCCAGTACTTC
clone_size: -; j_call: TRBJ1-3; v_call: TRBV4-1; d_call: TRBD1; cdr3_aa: CASSQGQGAEGGNTIYF; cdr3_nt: TGCGCCAGCAGCCAAGGACAGGGGGCTGAGGGTGGAAACACCATATATTTT
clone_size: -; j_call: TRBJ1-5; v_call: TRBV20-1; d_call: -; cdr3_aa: CSAVQGGQPQHF; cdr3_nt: TGCAGTGCTGTTCAGGGTGGTCAGCCCCAGCATTTT
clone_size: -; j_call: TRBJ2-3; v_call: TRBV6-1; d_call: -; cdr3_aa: CASSESASQGTQYF; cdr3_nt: TGTGCCAGCAGTGAAAGTGCCTCGCAAGGTACGCAGTATTTT
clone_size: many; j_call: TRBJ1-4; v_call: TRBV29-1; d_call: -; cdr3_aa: CSVGGANEKLFF; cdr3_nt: TGCAGCGTTGGGGGAGCTAATGAAAAACTGTTTTTT
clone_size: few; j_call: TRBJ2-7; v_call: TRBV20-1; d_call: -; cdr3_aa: CSASPEYEQYF; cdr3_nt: TGCAGTGCTAGCCCCGAATACGAGCAGTACTTC
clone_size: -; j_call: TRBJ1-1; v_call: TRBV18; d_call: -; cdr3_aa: CASSPSDGVSTEAFF; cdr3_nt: TGTGCCAGCTCACCGTCGGATGGGGTGTCCACTGAAGCTTTCTTT
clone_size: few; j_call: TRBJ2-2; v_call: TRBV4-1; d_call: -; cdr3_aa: CASSHETGRNTGELFF; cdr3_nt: TGCGCCAGCAGCCATGAAACCGGGAGGAACACCGGGGAGCTGTTTTTT
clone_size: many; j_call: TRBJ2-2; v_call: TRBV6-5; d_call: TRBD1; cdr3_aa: CASSYRGTGGGELFF; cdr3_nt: TGTGCCAGCAGTTACCGGGGGACAGGGGGCGGGGAGCTGTTTTTT
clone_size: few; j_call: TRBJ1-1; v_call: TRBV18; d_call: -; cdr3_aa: CASSPPPGGWDTEAFF; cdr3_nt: TGTGCCAGCTCACCACCGCCGGGGGGGTGGGACACTGAAGCTTTCTTT
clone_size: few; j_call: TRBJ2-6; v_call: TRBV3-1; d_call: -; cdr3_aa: CASSLLGQAGANVLTF; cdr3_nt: TGTGCCAGCAGCCTTCTCGGGCAGGCTGGGGCCAACGTCCTGACTTTC
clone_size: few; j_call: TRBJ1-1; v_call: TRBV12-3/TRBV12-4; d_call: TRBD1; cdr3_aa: CASSSDRGSVTEAFF; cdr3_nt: TGTGCCAGCAGTTCGGACAGGGGGAGTGTCACTGAAGCTTTCTTT
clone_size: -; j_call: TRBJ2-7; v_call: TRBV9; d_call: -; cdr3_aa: CASSAAPGLGYEQYF; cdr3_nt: TGTGCCAGCAGCGCAGCCCCGGGACTGGGCTACGAGCAGTACTTC
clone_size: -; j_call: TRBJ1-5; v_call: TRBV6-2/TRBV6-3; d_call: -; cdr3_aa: CASSYTGNQPQHF; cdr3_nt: TGTGCCAGCAGTTATACGGGGAATCAGCCCCAGCATTTT
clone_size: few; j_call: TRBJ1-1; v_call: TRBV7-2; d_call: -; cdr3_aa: CASSGGRGPTEAFF; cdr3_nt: TGTGCCAGCAGCGGGGGTCGGGGACCCACTGAAGCTTTCTTT
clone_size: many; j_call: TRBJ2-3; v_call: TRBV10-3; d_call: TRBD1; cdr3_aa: CAISSGDRGITDTQYF; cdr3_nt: TGTGCCATCAGCTCCGGGGACAGGGGCATCACAGATACGCAGTATTTT
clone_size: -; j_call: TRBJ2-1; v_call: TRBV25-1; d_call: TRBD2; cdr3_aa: CASSEFWTSGERGEQFF; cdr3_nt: TGTGCCAGCAGTGAATTCTGGACTAGCGGGGAAAGAGGTGAGCAGTTCTTC
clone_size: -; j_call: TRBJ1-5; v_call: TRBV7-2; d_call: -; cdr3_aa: CASSLILSGSQPQHF; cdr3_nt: TGTGCCAGCAGCTTAATTCTTTCGGGTTCTCAGCCCCAGCATTTT
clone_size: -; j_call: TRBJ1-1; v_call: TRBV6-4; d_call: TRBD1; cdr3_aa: CASSYRTGDTEAFF; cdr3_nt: TGTGCCAGCAGTTACCGGACAGGGGACACTGAAGCTTTCTTT
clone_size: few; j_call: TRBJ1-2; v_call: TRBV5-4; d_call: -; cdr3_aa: CASSPWGFNYGYTF; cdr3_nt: TGTGCCAGCAGCCCCTGGGGGTTTAACTATGGCTACACCTTC
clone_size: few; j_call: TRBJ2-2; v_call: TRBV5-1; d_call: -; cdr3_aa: CASSNGTHGELFF; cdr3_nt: TGCGCCAGCAGCAACGGGACTCACGGGGAGCTGTTTTTT